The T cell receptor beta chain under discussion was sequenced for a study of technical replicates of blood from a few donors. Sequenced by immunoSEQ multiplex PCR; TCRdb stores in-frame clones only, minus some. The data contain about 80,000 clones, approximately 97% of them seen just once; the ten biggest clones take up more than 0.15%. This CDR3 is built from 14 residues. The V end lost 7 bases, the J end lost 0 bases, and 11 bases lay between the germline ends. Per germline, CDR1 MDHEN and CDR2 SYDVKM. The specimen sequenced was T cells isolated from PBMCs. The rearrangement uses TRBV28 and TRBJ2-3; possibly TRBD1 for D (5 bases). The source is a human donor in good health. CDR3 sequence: CASMGQKSTDTQYF. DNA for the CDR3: TGTGCCAGCATGGGGCAGAAAAGCACAGATACGCAGTATTTT.